What follows are 3 T cell receptor beta chains derived from one specimen sequenced in a study of CD8 T cells in ankylosing spondylitis. TCRdb reprocessed the 5' RACE reads with MiXCR, giving one entry per CDR3 protein. The sample gives roughly 180,000 distinct CDR3 sequences, 9.8% of which show up once; about 16% is in the top ten. Sequenced input: blood, either unsorted or a sorted T cell fraction (not recorded which). The receptors were gathered from a female donor with ankylosing spondylitis or in good health (not recorded which).

V and J are TRBV11-2 and TRBJ2-7, with D perhaps matching TRBD2 (7 bases). This CDR3 spans 15 amino acids. Trimming took off 2 bases at V and 1 base at J, with 12 bases between the two ends. Germline V CDR1 and CDR2: SGHAT, FQNNGV. The CDR3 reads CASSLWEGTSYEQYF. CDR3 DNA: TGTGCCAGCAGCTTATGGGAGGGGACATCCTACGAGCAGTACTTC. Complete variable domain (other parts from reference TRBV11-2 and TRBJ2-7): EAGVAQSPRYKIIEKRQSVAFWCNPISGHATLYWYQQILGQGPKLLIQFQNNGVVDDSQLPKDRFSAERLKGVDSTLKIQPAKLEDSAVYLCASSLWEGTSYEQYFGPGTRLTVT.

This clonotype was counted at least ten times. The V call is TRBV18, the J call TRBJ2-7; maybe TRBD1 (5 bases). Trimming removed 3 bases at V and 3 bases at J, with 9 bases between. Germline lookup yields CDR1 KGHSH and CDR2 LQKENI. The CDR3 has 13 amino acids. The DNA of the CDR3 is TGTGCCAGCTCACCGGACATATACTACGAGCAGTACTTC. Residues: CASSPDIYYEQYF.

This chain uses TRBV10-3 with TRBJ1-4; D is perhaps TRBD1 (6 bases). CDR3 size: 13 residues. The V end was cut by 3 bases, the J end by 8 bases, with 10 bases between. CDR1 is ENHRY, CDR2 SYGVKD, per germline. The CDR3 reads CAISDGGWEKLFF. CDR3 nucleotides: TGTGCCATCAGTGATGGGGGCTGGGAAAAACTGTTTTTT.